One and the same sample provided the 13 T cell receptor beta chains below, sequenced in a study of cytomegalovirus exposure and HLA in healthy donors (dated by TCRdb to the late 2010s). To prepare the library, the immunoSEQ multiplex PCR assay was applied. A mixture of 60 forward primers for TCR Vbeta segments and 13 reverse primers for TCR Jbeta segments was used in the multiplex PCR. TCRdb retrieved this table from immuneACCESS and kept in-frame rearrangements only. Not all clones are present; in checked studies, unresolved V genes account for under half, and no reason is known for the remainder. The sample table records 30,000 to 35,000 clones. Less than 3.5% of the sample goes to the ten largest clones. The sample consisted of PBMCs. These receptors were taken from a woman in her thirties or forties in good health and CMV-seropositive.

This sequence joins TRBV2 and TRBJ1-1, with D uncertain. V lost 5 bases and J lost 0, with 13 bases in between. The germline V gene has CDR1 SNHLY and CDR2 FYNNEI. This CDR3 is built from 15 residues. The DNA of the CDR3 is TGTGCCAGCAGTTCAAAATTTACGGTGAACACTGAAGCTTTCTTT. It encodes CASSSKFTVNTEAFF. The full variable domain, completed using reference TRBV2 and TRBJ1-1, is EPEVTQTPSHQVTQMGQEVILRCVPISNHLYFYWYRQILGQKVEFLVSFYNNEISEKSEIFDDQFSVERPDGSNFTLKIRSTKLEDSAMYFCASSSKFTVNTEAFFGQGTRLTVV.

This rearrangement joins TRBV7-9 to TRBJ1-6, with a weak D call TRBD1 (5 bases). This CDR3 comprises 15 residues. The germline V gene has CDR1 SEHNR and CDR2 FQNEAQ (reference sequence). The V and J ends lost 4 bases and 9 bases respectively, with 16 bases between them. The CDR3 region has the DNA TGTGCCAGCAGCTCCGTTGACAGAGGCGGTTCACCCCTCCACTTT. This sequence encodes CASSSVDRGGSPLHF.

The chain is built from TRBV4-3 and TRBJ2-3; 9 bases agree with TRBD2. This CDR3 comprises 16 residues. Germline V gene lookup returns CDR1 LGHNA and CDR2 YSLEER. J lost 4 bases, V lost 4 bases, and 9 bases had no gene match. The CDR3 here is CASSRTLAGAADTQYF. CDR3 sequence (DNA): TGCGCCAGCAGCCGGACCTTAGCGGGAGCGGCAGATACGCAGTATTTT.

The chain employs TRBV27 and TRBJ2-7; D is perhaps TRBD1 (5 bases). Germline V CDR1 and CDR2: MNHEY, SMNVEV (reference sequence). Trimming cost V 3 bases and J 4 bases, with 13 bases left between them. The CDR3 contains 14 residues. The CDR3 sequence: CASSFWGRDYEQYF. Here the CDR3 DNA reads TGTGCCAGCAGTTTCTGGGGCAGGGATTACGAGCAGTACTTC.

DNA of the CDR3: TGTGCCAGCAGTCTATATGGGACATACTCCTACGAGCAGTACTTC. Encoded protein: CASSLYGTYSYEQYF. This chain links TRBV27 with TRBJ2-7; TRBD1 might be the D (6 bases). V dropped 5 bases and J dropped 0 bases, with 14 bases sitting between them. The germline V gene encodes CDR1 MNHEY and CDR2 SMNVEV (reference sequence). The CDR3 has 15 residues.

The V call is TRBV9, the J call TRBJ1-2; TRBD1 agrees at 9 bases. J was trimmed by 4 bases and V by 4 bases; bases with no gene match: 11. Germline V CDR1 and CDR2: SGDLS, YYNGEE. The CDR3 runs to 16 residues. CDR3 nucleotide sequence: TGTGCCAGCAGCATTACTACCGGGACAGGGAGCTATGGCTACACCTTC. This codes for CASSITTGTGSYGYTF.

The V call is TRBV6-1, the J call TRBJ2-1; D is possibly TRBD2 (5 bases). Per germline, CDR1 MNHNS and CDR2 SASEGT. The V end was cut by 3 bases, the J end by 9 bases, with 12 bases between. The CDR3 extends over 13 amino acids. The DNA of the CDR3 is TGTGCCAGCAGTGATTCTTCCGGGGTTGAGCAGTTCTTC. It translates to CASSDSSGVEQFF.

The chain links TRBV9 to TRBJ1-1; the D is unclear. The CDR3 covers 15 residues. The germline V gene encodes CDR1 SGDLS and CDR2 YYNGEE. The germline V and J ends were trimmed by 0 bases and 0 bases, with 9 bases remaining between them. The CDR3 nucleotides read TGTGCCAGCAGCGTAGCCGGAGATATGAACACTGAAGCTTTCTTT. Translating it yields CASSVAGDMNTEAFF.

V usage is TRBV5-1 and J usage is TRBJ2-5; a weak D match, TRBD2 (6 bases). In germline, CDR1 is SGHRS, CDR2 YFSETQ. The CDR3 covers 15 residues. The ends were cut back, 4 bases at V and 5 bases at J, with 18 bases in the middle. CDR3 sequence: CASSPGSGGMETQYF. The CDR3 DNA follows: TGCGCCAGCAGCCCCGGTTCTGGGGGGATGGAGACCCAGTACTTC.

A word on this clone: The junction does not match germline at one end; this may be a read error. This chain uses TRBV7-3 with TRBJ2-2; 7 positions agree with TRBD2. CDR1 SGHTA and CDR2 FQGTGA come from the germline V gene. The CDR3 covers 14 residues. In nucleotides, the CDR3 is TGTGCCAGCAGCTCGACTAGCACCACCCGGGAGCTGTTTTTT. Translating gives CASSSTSTTRELFF.

The chain couples TRBV25-1 to TRBJ1-1; D possibly corresponds to TRBD1 (5 bases). In germline, CDR1 is MGHDK, CDR2 SYGVNS. This CDR3 contains 11 residues. Trimming shortened V by 4 bases and J by 7 bases, and 7 bases separated the two germline ends. CDR3 DNA: TGTGCCAGCAGTGGGGGACTTGAAGCTTTCTTT. Amino acids: CASSGGLEAFF.

The CDR3 DNA reads as TGTGCCAGCAGAAGGACAGGCTTCTATGGCTACACCTTC. This encodes CASRRTGFYGYTF. The chain is built from TRBV6-5 and TRBJ1-2; TRBD1 matches 7 bases. The CDR3 is 13 residues long. Losses at the gene ends were 6 bases for V and 4 bases for J; bases not matched to a gene: 5. Germline-derived CDR1 and CDR2 are MNHEY and SVGAGI.

The V and J genes are TRBV19 and TRBJ1-2, with D possibly TRBD1 on 5 matching bases. CDR3 size: 13 residues. Trimming removed 4 bases at V and 3 bases at J, with 9 bases between. CDR1 and CDR2 (germline): LNHDA, SQIVND (reference sequence). In DNA, the CDR3 is TGTGCCAGTAGTAGAAGCAGGGACTATGGCTACACCTTC. Its protein product is CASSRSRDYGYTF. Complete variable domain (other parts from reference TRBV19 and TRBJ1-2): DGGITQSPKYLFRKEGQNVTLSCEQNLNHDAMYWYRQDPGQGLRLIYYSQIVNDFQKGDIAEGYSVSREKKESFPLTVTSAQKNPTAFYLCASSRSRDYGYTFGSGTRLTVV.